This T cell receptor (beta chain) originates from a study of CD8 T cells in ankylosing spondylitis. In germline, CDR1 is ENHRY, CDR2 SYGVKD. The CDR3 is 12 residues long. V was cut by 6 bases and J by 3 bases, with 9 bases left in between. General study results and limits: The clones that were linked to disease were reported to be significantly enriched in matched synovial fluid samples from ankylosing spondylitis patients. A TCR beta motif made of several highly homologous variants seemed typical of ankylosing spondylitis blood. Clones linked to disease, bearing a CD8+ phenotype, were relatively rare in peripheral blood.

Libraries for TCR beta were made by quantitative 5'-RACE with molecular barcodes. TCRdb ran MiXCR on the 5' RACE reads and lists one entry per CDR3 protein. The table shows some 840,000 distinct CDR3 sequences, with around 11% occurring only once. This clonotype showed up many times. Its antigen is not identified. J is TRBJ2-7 and V is TRBV10-3; D is undetermined. The receptor was derived from a male donor with ankylosing spondylitis. Material for sequencing was blood, either unsorted or a sorted T cell fraction (not recorded which). The CDR3 spells CAISKDLYEQYF. In DNA form, the CDR3 reads TGTGCCATCAGCAAGGACCTCTACGAGCAGTACTTC.